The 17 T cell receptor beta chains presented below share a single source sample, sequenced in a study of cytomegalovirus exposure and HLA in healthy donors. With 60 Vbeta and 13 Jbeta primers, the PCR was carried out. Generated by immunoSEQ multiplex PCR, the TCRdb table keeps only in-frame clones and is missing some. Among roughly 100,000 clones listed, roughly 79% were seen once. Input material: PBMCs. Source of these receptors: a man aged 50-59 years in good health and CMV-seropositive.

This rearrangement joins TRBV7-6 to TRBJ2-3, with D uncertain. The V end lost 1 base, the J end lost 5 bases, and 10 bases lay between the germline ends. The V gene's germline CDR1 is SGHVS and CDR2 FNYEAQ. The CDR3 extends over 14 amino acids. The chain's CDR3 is CASSLEARGDTQYF. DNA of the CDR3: TGTGCCAGCAGCTTAGAAGCCAGAGGAGATACGCAGTATTTT.

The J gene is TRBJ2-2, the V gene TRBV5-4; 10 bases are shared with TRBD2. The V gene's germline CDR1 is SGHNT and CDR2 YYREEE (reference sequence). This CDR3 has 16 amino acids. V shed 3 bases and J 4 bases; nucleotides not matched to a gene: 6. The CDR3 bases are TGTGCCAGCAGCTCGGGCGGACTAGCGGTCACCGGGGAGCTGTTTTTT. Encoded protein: CASSSGGLAVTGELFF. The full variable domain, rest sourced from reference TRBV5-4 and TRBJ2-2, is ETGVTQSPTHLIKTRGQQVTLRCSSQSGHNTVSWYQQALGQGPQFIFQYYREEENGRGNFPPRFSGLQFPNYSSELNVNALELDDSALYLCASSSGGLAVTGELFFGEGSRLTVL.

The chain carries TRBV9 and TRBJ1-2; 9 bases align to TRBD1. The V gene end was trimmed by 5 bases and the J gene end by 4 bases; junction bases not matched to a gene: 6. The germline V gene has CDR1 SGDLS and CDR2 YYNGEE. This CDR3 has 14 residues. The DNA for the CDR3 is TGTGCCAGCAGAAAACAGGGGGCTGTCTATGGCTACACCTTC. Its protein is CASRKQGAVYGYTF.

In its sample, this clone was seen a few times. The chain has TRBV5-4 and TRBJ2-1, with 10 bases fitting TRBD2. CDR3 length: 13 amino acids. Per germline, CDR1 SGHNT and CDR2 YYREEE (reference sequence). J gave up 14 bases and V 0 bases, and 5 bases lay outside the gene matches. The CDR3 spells CASSLASLAGEFF. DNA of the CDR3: TGTGCCAGCAGCTTGGCCTCTCTAGCGGGAGAGTTCTTC.

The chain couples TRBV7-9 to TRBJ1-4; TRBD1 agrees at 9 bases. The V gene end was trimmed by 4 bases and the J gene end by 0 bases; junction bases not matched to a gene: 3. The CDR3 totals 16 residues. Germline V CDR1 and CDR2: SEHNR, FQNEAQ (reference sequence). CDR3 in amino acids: CASSSGQGATNEKLFF. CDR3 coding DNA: TGTGCCAGCAGCTCGGGACAGGGCGCAACTAATGAAAAACTGTTTTTT. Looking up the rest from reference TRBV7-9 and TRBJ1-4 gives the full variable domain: DTGVSQNPRHKITKRGQNVTFRCDPISEHNRLYWYRQTLGQGPEFLTYFQNEAQLEKSRLLSDRFSAERPKGSFSTLEIQRTEQGDSAMYLCASSSGQGATNEKLFFGSGTQLSVL.

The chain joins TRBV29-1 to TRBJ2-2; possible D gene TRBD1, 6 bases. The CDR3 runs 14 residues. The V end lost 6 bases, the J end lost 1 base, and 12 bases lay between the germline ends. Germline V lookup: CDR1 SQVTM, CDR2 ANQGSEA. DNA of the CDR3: TGCAGCGTGGGGCAGGGGATGAACACCGGGGAGCTGTTTTTT. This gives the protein CSVGQGMNTGELFF.

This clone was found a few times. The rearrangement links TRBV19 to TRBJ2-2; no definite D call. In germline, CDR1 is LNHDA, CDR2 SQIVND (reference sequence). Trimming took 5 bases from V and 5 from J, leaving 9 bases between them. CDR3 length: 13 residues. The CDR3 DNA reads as TGTGCCAGTAGTGTGCAGGTAACCGGGGAGCTGTTTTTT. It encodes CASSVQVTGELFF.

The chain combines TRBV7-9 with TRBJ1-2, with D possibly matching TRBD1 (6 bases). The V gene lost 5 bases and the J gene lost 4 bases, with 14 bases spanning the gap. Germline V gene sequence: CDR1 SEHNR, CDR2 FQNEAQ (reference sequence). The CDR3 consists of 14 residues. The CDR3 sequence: CASSHDRTLYGYTF. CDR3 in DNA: TGTGCCAGCAGCCATGACAGGACTCTCTATGGCTACACCTTC.

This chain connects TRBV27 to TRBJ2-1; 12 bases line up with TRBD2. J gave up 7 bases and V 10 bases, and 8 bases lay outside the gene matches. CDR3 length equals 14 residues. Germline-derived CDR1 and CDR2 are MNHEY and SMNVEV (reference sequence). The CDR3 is CATRGLAGGNEQFF. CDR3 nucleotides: TGTGCCACCAGAGGGCTAGCGGGAGGGAATGAGCAGTTCTTC.

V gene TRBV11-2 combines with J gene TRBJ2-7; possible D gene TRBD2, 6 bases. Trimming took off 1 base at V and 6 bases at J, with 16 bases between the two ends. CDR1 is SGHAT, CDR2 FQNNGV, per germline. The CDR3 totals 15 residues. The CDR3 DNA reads TGTGCCAGCAGCTTAGTGGGGGGATTCCAAGGCGAGCAGTACTTC. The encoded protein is CASSLVGGFQGEQYF.

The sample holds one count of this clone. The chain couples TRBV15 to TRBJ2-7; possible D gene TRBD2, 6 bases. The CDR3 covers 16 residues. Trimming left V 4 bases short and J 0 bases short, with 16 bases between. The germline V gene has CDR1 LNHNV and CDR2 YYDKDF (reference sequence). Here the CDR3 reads CATSNDLALYSYEQYF. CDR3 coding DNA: TGTGCCACCAGCAACGATCTAGCGCTCTACTCCTACGAGCAGTACTTC.

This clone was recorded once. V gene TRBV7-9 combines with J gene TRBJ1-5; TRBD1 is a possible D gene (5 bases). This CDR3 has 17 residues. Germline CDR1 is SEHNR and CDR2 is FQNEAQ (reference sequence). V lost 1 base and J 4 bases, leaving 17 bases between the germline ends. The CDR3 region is CASSLVTLPTENQPQHF. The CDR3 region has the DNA TGTGCCAGCAGCTTAGTTACCCTCCCGACAGAAAATCAGCCCCAGCATTTT.

CDR3 sequence (DNA): TGTGCCAGCAGCTTATTTAGACTATTGGCAAAAGAGACCCAGTACTTC. It codes for CASSLFRLLAKETQYF. V gene TRBV7-9 combines with J gene TRBJ2-5; D is possibly TRBD2 (5 bases). The germline V gene has CDR1 SEHNR and CDR2 FQNEAQ (reference sequence). Deletions cut 2 bases from V and 3 bases from J, with 16 bases between. The CDR3 length is 16 residues. The full variable domain, in which reference TRBV7-9 and TRBJ2-5 provide the parts outside the CDR3, is DTGVSQNPRHKITKRGQNVTFRCDPISEHNRLYWYRQTLGQGPEFLTYFQNEAQLEKSRLLSDRFSAERPKGSFSTLEIQRTEQGDSAMYLCASSLFRLLAKETQYFGPGTRLLVL.

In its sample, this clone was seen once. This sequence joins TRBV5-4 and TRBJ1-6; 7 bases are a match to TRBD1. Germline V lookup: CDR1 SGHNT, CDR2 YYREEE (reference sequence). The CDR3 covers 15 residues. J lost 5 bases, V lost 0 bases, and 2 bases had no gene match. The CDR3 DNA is TGTGCCAGCAGCTTGGCCGGGACAGATAATTCACCCCTCCACTTT. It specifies CASSLAGTDNSPLHF.

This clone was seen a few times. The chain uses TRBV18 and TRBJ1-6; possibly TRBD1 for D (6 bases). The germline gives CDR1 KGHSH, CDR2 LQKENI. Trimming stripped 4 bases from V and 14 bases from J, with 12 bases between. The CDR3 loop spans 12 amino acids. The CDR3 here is CASSRQEGTLHF. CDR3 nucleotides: TGTGCCAGCTCACGACAGGAAGGAACCCTCCACTTT.

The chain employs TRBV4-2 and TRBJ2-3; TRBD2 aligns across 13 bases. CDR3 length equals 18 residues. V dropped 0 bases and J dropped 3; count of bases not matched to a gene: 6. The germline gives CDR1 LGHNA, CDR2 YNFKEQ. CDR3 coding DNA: TGTGCCAGCAGCCAAGAGTGGGGACTAGCGGGACTTACAGATACGCAGTATTTT. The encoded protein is CASSQEWGLAGLTDTQYF.

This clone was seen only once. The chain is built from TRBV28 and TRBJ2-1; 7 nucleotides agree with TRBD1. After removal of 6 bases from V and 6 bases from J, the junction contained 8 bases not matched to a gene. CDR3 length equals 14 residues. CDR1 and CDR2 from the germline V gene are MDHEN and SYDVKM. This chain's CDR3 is CASSTGQIFNEQFF. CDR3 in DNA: TGTGCCAGCAGCACGGGACAGATCTTCAATGAGCAGTTCTTC.